One sample yielded the 21 T cell receptor beta chains listed below, sequenced in a study of blood T cell dynamics during melanoma immunotherapy. Clones were read by immunoSEQ multiplex PCR, and TCRdb kept only the in-frame ones, dropping some. The sample lists 25,000 to 35,000 clones; approximately 80% were seen once. The time point is: week 3, after first cycle of checkpoint inhibitor. This material consisted of blood, taken from a patient treated with checkpoint blockade. The origin of the receptors is a human donor with melanoma.

The chain recombines TRBV6-5 with TRBJ2-7; the D is unclear. CDR3 length: 14 residues. Germline V gene sequence: CDR1 MNHEY, CDR2 SVGAGI. V lost 0 bases and J 2 bases, leaving 8 bases between the germline ends. CDR3 coding DNA: TGTGCCAGCAGTTACTCCCTGGCCACCTACGAGCAGTACTTC. This encodes CASSYSLATYEQYF.

This sequence joins TRBV9 and TRBJ1-1; no firm D call. The CDR3 runs 14 residues. V lost 0 bases and J 1 base, leaving 7 bases between the germline ends. Germline CDR1 is SGDLS and CDR2 is YYNGEE. The CDR3 coding sequence is TGTGCCAGCAGCGTAGGCGCGTGGAACACTGAAGCTTTCTTT. It codes for CASSVGAWNTEAFF.

The rearrangement joins TRBV28 to TRBJ1-1, with 7 bases identical to TRBD1. Germline-derived CDR1 and CDR2 are MDHEN and SYDVKM. CDR3 length: 14 residues. J lost 1 base, V lost 5 bases, and 4 bases had no gene match. The CDR3 loop reads CASSTGTANTEAFF. The CDR3 DNA sequence: TGTGCCAGCAGTACCGGGACAGCGAACACTGAAGCTTTCTTT.

V usage is TRBV19 and J usage is TRBJ2-7; 10 bases line up with TRBD1. V lost 9 bases to trimming and J lost 5 bases; unmatched junction nucleotides: 4. The germline V gene encodes CDR1 LNHDA and CDR2 SQIVND (reference sequence). The CDR3 covers 12 residues. CDR3: CASRDRGDEQYF. The CDR3 region has the DNA TGTGCCAGCCGGGACAGGGGCGACGAGCAGTACTTC.

For this clone: A read error may account for a junction end that differs from germline. The V call is TRBV11-1, the J call TRBJ1-4; 7 bases match TRBD1. Germline assignment: CDR1 SGHAT and CDR2 FQDESV (reference sequence). The CDR3 sequence is 15 residues long. The CDR3 sequence is CASSIAGTANEKLFF. The CDR3 region has the DNA TGTGCCAGCAGCATAGCCGGGACAGCTAATGAAAAACTGTTTTTT.

The chain uses TRBV18 and TRBJ1-4, with D unclear. The V end lost 3 bases, the J end lost 0 bases, and 8 bases lay between the germline ends. This CDR3 region has 15 residues. Germline V gene data show CDR1 as KGHSH and CDR2 as LQKENI. The CDR3 DNA is TGTGCCAGCTCACCGCAAAGAGCAACTAATGAAAAACTGTTTTTT. This translates into CASSPQRATNEKLFF.

This chain connects TRBV28 to TRBJ2-7; D may be TRBD1 or TRBD2 (6 bases each). V was trimmed by 6 bases and J by 1 base, leaving 13 bases between them. Germline V gene sequence: CDR1 MDHEN, CDR2 SYDVKM. The CDR3 spans 14 residues. The CDR3 spells CASRTEGGSYEQYF. The CDR3 DNA reads as TGTGCCAGCAGGACCGAGGGGGGTTCCTACGAGCAGTACTTC.

The chain links TRBV10-2 to TRBJ1-4; D may be TRBD1 (5 bases). Per germline, CDR1 WSHSY and CDR2 SAAADI. Trimming took 6 bases from V and 3 from J, leaving 14 bases between them. The CDR3 extends over 15 amino acids. CDR3: CASRKDRPSNEKLFF. CDR3 DNA sequence: TGCGCCAGCAGAAAAGACAGACCGTCTAATGAAAAACTGTTTTTT.

The chain links TRBV27 to TRBJ2-5; D is ambiguous. V was shortened by 4 bases and J by 9 bases, with 3 bases between the two germline ends. The CDR3 runs to 9 residues. The germline V gene has CDR1 MNHEY and CDR2 SMNVEV (reference sequence). CDR3 in amino acids: CASSSAQYF. The CDR3 DNA reads TGTGCCAGCAGTTCTGCCCAGTACTTC.

This rearrangement joins TRBV5-6 to TRBJ1-2; possible D gene TRBD1, 6 bases. Germline V gene data show CDR1 as SGHDT and CDR2 as YYEEEE. V was shortened by 4 bases and J by 3 bases, with 13 bases between the two germline ends. The CDR3 runs 14 residues. CDR3 DNA sequence: TGTGCCAGCAGCATGGGACAAAGAGACTATGGCTACACCTTC. This encodes CASSMGQRDYGYTF.

The gene calls are TRBV6-6 and TRBJ1-2; 11 bases match TRBD1. The V segment lost 6 bases and the J segment 4 bases; nucleotides outside the gene matches: 10. Germline CDR1 MNHNY, CDR2 SVGAGI (reference sequence). This CDR3 has 16 amino acids. CDR3 sequence (DNA): TGTGCCAGCAGCGCCTGGACAGGGGGCGTTGGCTATGGCTACACCTTC. The encoded protein is CASSAWTGGVGYGYTF.

A note on this clone: The junction differs from germline at one of its ends, possibly a read error. The V gene is TRBV5-1, the J gene TRBJ2-3; tentatively, D is TRBD2 (5 bases). The germline V gene encodes CDR1 SGHRS and CDR2 YFSETQ. The CDR3 runs to 15 residues. The CDR3 region is CASRLEAAPTDTQYF. The CDR3 DNA reads TGCGCCAGCCGCTTGGAGGCGGCCCCCACAGATACGCAGTATTTT.

The V gene is TRBV5-1, the J gene TRBJ2-3, with TRBD1 as a possible D gene (6 bases). The CDR3 loop spans 16 amino acids. V lost 0 bases, J lost 2 bases, and 13 bases lay in between. Germline V lookup: CDR1 SGHRS, CDR2 YFSETQ. CDR3 loop: CASSLEVAGDTDTQYF. The CDR3 nucleotides are TGCGCCAGCAGCTTGGAGGTCGCAGGGGACACAGATACGCAGTATTTT.

This rearrangement joins TRBV30 to TRBJ1-2; TRBD1 is a possible D gene (5 bases). The V end was cut by 3 bases, the J end by 6 bases, with 14 bases between. The CDR3 has 13 residues. Germline V gene data show CDR1 as GTSNPN and CDR2 as SVGIG (reference sequence). CDR3 region: CAWSDPPGNGYTF. CDR3 bases: TGTGCCTGGAGCGACCCTCCAGGGAATGGCTACACCTTC.

V usage is TRBV28 and J usage is TRBJ1-5; tentative D call: TRBD1 (5 bases). CDR1 MDHEN and CDR2 SYDVKM come from the germline V gene. This CDR3 has 15 amino acids. Trimming left V 3 bases short and J 0 bases short, with 9 bases between. DNA of the CDR3: TGTGCCAGCAGTTTGGGGGGAAATAGCAATCAGCCCCAGCATTTT. It is translated as CASSLGGNSNQPQHF. Complete variable domain (other parts from reference TRBV28 and TRBJ1-5): DVKVTQSSRYLVKRTGEKVFLECVQDMDHENMFWYRQDPGLGLRLIYFSYDVKMKEKGDIPEGYSVSREKKERFSLILESASTNQTSMYLCASSLGGNSNQPQHFGDGTRLSIL.

The genes are TRBV14 and TRBJ2-3; 7 bases fit TRBD2. The V gene's germline CDR1 is SGHDN and CDR2 FVKESK. The length of the CDR3 is 14 residues. The ends lost 3 bases at V and 5 bases at J; junction bases unmatched: 5. In nucleotides, the CDR3 is TGTGCCAGCAGCCACTGGACTAGAAAAGATACGCAGTATTTT. This gives the protein CASSHWTRKDTQYF.

V is TRBV6-1 and J is TRBJ2-1, with 14 bases aligning to TRBD2. The CDR3 length is 16 residues. The germline gives CDR1 MNHNS, CDR2 SASEGT. Trimming took 4 bases from V and 7 from J; bases not matched to a gene: 6. CDR3 in DNA: TGTGCCAGCAGTGCCGGGACTAGCGGGAGAGGTAATGAGCAGTTCTTC. Its protein is CASSAGTSGRGNEQFF.

V is TRBV5-1 and J is TRBJ2-2; perhaps TRBD1 as D (6 bases). V gave up 5 bases and J gave up 7 bases, with 12 bases separating them. CDR3 length: 13 amino acids. Germline assignment: CDR1 SGHRS and CDR2 YFSETQ. The CDR3 region has the DNA TGCGCCAGCAGACAGGACAGCCTCGGGGAGCTGTTTTTT. It translates to CASRQDSLGELFF.

The rearrangement uses TRBV5-1 and TRBJ1-4; 7 bases are shared with TRBD1. J was trimmed by 6 bases and V by 2 bases; bases with no gene match: 7. The CDR3 covers 15 residues. The germline V gene encodes CDR1 SGHRS and CDR2 YFSETQ. The CDR3 DNA reads TGCGCCAGCAGCTTTGCCGGGACAGCGGATGAAAAACTGTTTTTT. Encoded protein: CASSFAGTADEKLFF.

This clone was detected only a few times. The chain combines TRBV7-8 with TRBJ2-1; D unclear. Germline CDR1 is SGHVS and CDR2 is FQNEAQ. There are 14 residues in the CDR3. Deletions cut 2 bases from V and 6 bases from J, with 11 bases between. CDR3 protein: CASSLWASSNEQFF. The CDR3 DNA is TGTGCCAGCAGCTTATGGGCTAGTTCCAATGAGCAGTTCTTC. Full variable domain (rest looked up from reference TRBV7-8 and TRBJ2-1): GAGVSQSPRYKVAKRGQDVALRCDPISGHVSLFWYQQALGQGPEFLTYFQNEAQLDKSGLPSDRFFAERPEGSVSTLKIQRTQQEDSAVYLCASSLWASSNEQFFGPGTRLTVL.

The chain carries TRBV10-3 and TRBJ2-3; 8 nucleotides align to TRBD2. With 7 bases clipped from V and 3 bases from J, the junction kept 12 bases outside the gene matches. Germline CDR1 is ENHRY and CDR2 is SYGVKD. CDR3 length: 16 residues. The DNA of the CDR3 is TGTGCCATCAAACCGGGGGGGTCTTTAGGGACAGATACGCAGTATTTT. This codes for CAIKPGGSLGTDTQYF.